These 21 T cell receptor beta chains came from one sample sequenced in a study of blood T cell repertoires in COVID-19. TCRdb's table, derived via immunoSEQ multiplex PCR, lists solely in-frame clones and lacks some. The table includes roughly 38,000 clones, just under 85% detected once. Material: peripheral blood. The receptor set was obtained from a man aged 45-65 years with active COVID-19.

DNA of the CDR3: TGTGCCAGCAGTTACTCACCGAGATTAGAGACCCAGTACTTC. Its protein is CASSYSPRLETQYF. The chain combines TRBV6-2 or TRBV6-3 with TRBJ2-5; D gene ambiguous. CDR1 is MNHEY and CDR2 is SVGEGT in the germline V gene. This CDR3 has 14 amino acids. Deletions cut 0 bases from V and 4 bases from J, with 9 bases between.

J is TRBJ2-2 and V is TRBV6-1; D is possibly TRBD2 (5 bases). The germline CDR1 and CDR2 sequences are MNHNS and SASEGT. The CDR3 extends over 14 amino acids. The V end was cut by 0 bases, the J end by 6 bases, with 8 bases between. CDR3 coding DNA: TGTGCCAGCAGTGAAGCCGCCGGGGCCGGGGAGCTGTTTTTT. This codes for CASSEAAGAGELFF.

The V and J genes are TRBV5-4 and TRBJ2-3; 7 bases align to TRBD1. J lost 2 bases, V lost 0 bases, and 6 bases had no gene match. Germline values: CDR1 SGHNT, CDR2 YYREEE (reference sequence). The CDR3 has 16 amino acids. The CDR3 nucleotides are TGTGCCAGCAGCTTGGTACCACAGGGGAACACAGATACGCAGTATTTT. Protein: CASSLVPQGNTDTQYF.

The chain links TRBV13 to TRBJ1-1; D gene ambiguous. V was pared by 5 bases and J by 3 bases, with 7 bases between. The CDR3 is 12 amino acids. CDR1 and CDR2 from the germline V gene are PRHDT and FYEKMQ (reference sequence). In nucleotides, the CDR3 is TGTGCCAGCAGCCGTCTTCACACTGAAGCTTTCTTT. Translating gives CASSRLHTEAFF. Full variable domain (outside the CDR3, taken from reference TRBV13 and TRBJ1-1): AAGVIQSPRHLIKEKRETATLKCYPIPRHDTVYWYQQGPGQDPQFLISFYEKMQSDKGSIPDRFSAQQFSDYHSELNMSSLELGDSALYFCASSRLHTEAFFGQGTRLTVV.

J is TRBJ1-2 and V is TRBV15; 8 nucleotides match TRBD1. CDR1 LNHNV and CDR2 YYDKDF come from the germline V gene (reference sequence). Trimming at V came to 1 base and at J to 7 bases, leaving 11 bases not matched to a gene. This CDR3 has 16 amino acids. CDR3 sequence: CATSRGGQGGRAGYTF. For the CDR3, the DNA is TGTGCCACCAGCAGAGGCGGACAGGGTGGGAGGGCTGGCTACACCTTC.

This chain joins TRBV11-2 and TRBJ1-1; 8 bases align to TRBD1. Germline trimming cut 11 bases from V and 5 bases from J; bases unmatched to any gene: 13. Germline values: CDR1 SGHAT, CDR2 FQNNGV. The CDR3 sequence is 14 residues long. The CDR3 DNA sequence: TGTGCCTCAAAAGGCGCAGGGGGCCTAACTGAAGCTTTCTTT. Residues: CASKGAGGLTEAFF.

The gene calls are TRBV3-1 (or the pseudogene TRBV3-2) and TRBJ1-3, with D hard to call. Germline V gene lookup returns CDR1 LGHDT and CDR2 YNNKEL (reference sequence). V lost 4 bases, J lost 3 bases, and 10 bases lay in between. This CDR3 spans 14 amino acids. CDR3 nucleotide sequence: TGTGCCAGCAGCCCTTCGGGTTATGGAAACACCATATATTTT. It codes for CASSPSGYGNTIYF.

The V and J genes are TRBV7-2 and TRBJ1-6, with 7 bases fitting TRBD1. Germline CDR1 and CDR2: SGHTA and FQGNSA. V was clipped by 6 bases and J by 2 bases; unmatched bases: 4. This CDR3 region has 15 residues. As DNA, the CDR3 is TGTGCCAGCAGGCTAGGGGGCACCTATAATTCACCCCTCCACTTT. Its protein is CASRLGGTYNSPLHF.

The V call is TRBV7-9, the J call TRBJ2-6, with TRBD1 matching over 10 bases. V dropped 5 bases and J dropped 2; count of bases not matched to a gene: 6. Germline-derived CDR1 and CDR2 are SEHNR and FQNEAQ (reference sequence). This CDR3 spans 17 amino acids. The CDR3, as DNA: TGTGCCAGCAGCCCCGGGACAGGGGCAGCTGGGGCCAACGTCCTGACTTTC. Translation: CASSPGTGAAGANVLTF. The variable domain in full, with the rest retrieved from reference TRBV7-9 and TRBJ2-6, is DTGVSQNPRHKITKRGQNVTFRCDPISEHNRLYWYRQTLGQGPEFLTYFQNEAQLEKSRLLSDRFSAERPKGSFSTLEIQRTEQGDSAMYLCASSPGTGAAGANVLTFGAGSRLTVL.

This chain connects TRBV3-1 (or the pseudogene TRBV3-2) to TRBJ1-2; D not resolved. This CDR3 spans 13 amino acids. V was pared by 4 bases and J by 3 bases, with 9 bases between. Germline values: CDR1 LGHDT, CDR2 YNNKEL (reference sequence). CDR3: CASSPLTDYGYTF. The CDR3 bases are TGTGCCAGCAGCCCTCTAACAGACTATGGCTACACCTTC.

The chain is built from TRBV6-2 or TRBV6-3 and TRBJ1-1; perhaps TRBD1 as D (6 bases). Per the germline V gene, CDR1 is MNHEY and CDR2 is SVGEGT. V was trimmed by 0 bases and J by 6 bases, leaving 14 bases between them. There are 15 residues in the CDR3. The CDR3 DNA is TGTGCCAGCAGTTACTCCACCCAGACAGGCTCTGAAGCTTTCTTT. Its protein is CASSYSTQTGSEAFF.

J is TRBJ1-6 and V is TRBV19, with 7 bases aligning to TRBD1. The CDR3 sequence is 14 residues long. J was trimmed by 4 bases and V by 7 bases; bases with no gene match: 4. CDR1 and CDR2 from the germline V gene are LNHDA and SQIVND (reference sequence). CDR3 nucleotides: TGTGCCAGTACCCCGGGACAGTATAATTCACCCCTCCACTTT. This encodes CASTPGQYNSPLHF.

The chain links TRBV18 to TRBJ2-2; 11 bases agree with TRBD2. V was pared by 6 bases and J by 7 bases, with 7 bases of the junction left unmatched. The germline gives CDR1 KGHSH, CDR2 LQKENI. CDR3 size: 15 residues. The CDR3 sequence: CASSAGLAGNGELFF. The CDR3 nucleotides are TGTGCCAGCTCGGCCGGACTAGCGGGCAACGGGGAGCTGTTTTTT.

The rearrangement joins TRBV15 to TRBJ2-5, with a weak D call TRBD2 (6 bases). This CDR3 region has 17 residues. The V end lost 1 base, the J end lost 3 bases, and 18 bases lay between the germline ends. The germline V gene has CDR1 LNHNV and CDR2 YYDKDF (reference sequence). CDR3 bases: TGTGCCACCAGCAGAGTATGGGTAGACGGCGGGAAAGAGACCCAGTACTTC. Translating it yields CATSRVWVDGGKETQYF.

The chain joins TRBV15 to TRBJ1-5, with TRBD1 matching 7 bases. Germline trimming cut 3 bases from V and 4 bases from J; bases unmatched to any gene: 6. The length of the CDR3 is 15 residues. Germline CDR1 and CDR2: LNHNV and YYDKDF (reference sequence). The CDR3 DNA follows: TGTGCCACCAGCAGCCAGGGGGTGCGGAATCAGCCCCAGCATTTT. Protein sequence: CATSSQGVRNQPQHF.

The chain combines TRBV19 with TRBJ2-3; 11 bases agree with TRBD2. V lost 5 bases and J lost 2; bases outside the gene matches: 6. Germline V gives CDR1 LNHDA, CDR2 SQIVND (reference sequence). The CDR3 extends over 16 amino acids. The CDR3 DNA sequence: TGTGCCAGTAGTGTGGGACTAGCGGTCTACACAGATACGCAGTATTTT. Amino acids: CASSVGLAVYTDTQYF.

This chain uses TRBV6-5 with TRBJ1-4, with D possibly being TRBD1 (5 bases). The CDR3 has 15 amino acids. Germline assignment: CDR1 MNHEY and CDR2 SVGAGI. The V end lost 3 bases, the J end lost 6 bases, and 14 bases lay between the germline ends. In DNA form, the CDR3 reads TGTGCCAGCAGTTATGGGGCAGGAATATATGAAAAACTGTTTTTT. Residues: CASSYGAGIYEKLFF.

This chain links TRBV11-3 with TRBJ1-5, with D possibly being TRBD1 (6 bases). CDR1 and CDR2 (germline): SGHNT, YENEEA. The CDR3 spans 19 residues. Trimming cost V 7 bases and J 0 bases, with 25 bases left between them. CDR3 amino acids: CASIQDQGQNCYSNQPQHF. CDR3 DNA: TGTGCCAGCATCCAAGATCAGGGACAAAACTGCTATAGCAATCAGCCCCAGCATTTT.

The chain has TRBV6-5 and TRBJ1-5; the match to TRBD1 covers 7 bases. From germline, CDR1 is MNHEY and CDR2 SVGAGI. The CDR3 consists of 13 residues. The junction had 4 bases not matched to a gene; V was cut back by 7 bases and J by 4 bases. CDR3 loop: CASKRDSNQPQHF. Written as DNA, the CDR3 is TGTGCCAGCAAAAGGGACAGTAATCAGCCCCAGCATTTT.

V and J are TRBV6-5 and TRBJ1-1, with D uncertain. The germline V gene has CDR1 MNHEY and CDR2 SVGAGI. Trimming removed 0 bases at V and 9 bases at J, with 14 bases between. This CDR3 has 14 amino acids. As DNA, the CDR3 is TGTGCCAGCAGTTACTCGAGAGATCAAATAAAAGCTTTCTTT. Protein product: CASSYSRDQIKAFF.

The V call is TRBV27, the J call TRBJ1-1, with D hard to call. The CDR3 extends over 15 amino acids. Per the germline V gene, CDR1 is MNHEY and CDR2 is SMNVEV (reference sequence). V was clipped by 5 bases and J by 3 bases, with 16 bases between them. The chain's CDR3 is CASSPRAEGHTEAFF. The CDR3 DNA sequence: TGTGCCAGCAGTCCCCGTGCAGAGGGTCACACTGAAGCTTTCTTT.